This TCR beta chain was profiled in a study of cytomegalovirus exposure and HLA in healthy donors. The PCR used 60 Vbeta and 13 Jbeta primers. Sequencing was performed with immunoSEQ multiplex PCR; in TCRdb, only in-frame clones are kept and a portion is missing. The sample lists more than 140,000 clones, 77% occurring once. CDR3 length: 15 residues. Unmatched junction bases numbered 1, after V lost 3 bases and J lost 2 bases. Looked up from germline, CDR1 is SGDLS and CDR2 is YYNGEE. The chain couples TRBV9 to TRBJ1-4; 10 bases line up with TRBD1. The TCR sequence derives from a female donor in good health and CMV-seronegative. Sequenced input: PBMCs. This CDR3 is CASSEGQGTNEKLFF. In DNA form, the CDR3 reads TGTGCCAGCAGCGAGGGACAGGGGACTAATGAAAAACTGTTTTTT.